What follows is one TCR beta chain and its context. The antigen remains undetermined. Germline assignment: CDR1 SEHNR and CDR2 FQNEAQ (reference sequence). Trimming left V 5 bases short and J 6 bases short, with 21 bases between. The CDR3 sequence is 16 residues long. The data stem from a study of OX40 agonist ivuxolimab in advanced cancers. Peripheral blood came from all dose cohorts at three timepoints. Study findings and constraints: Within 6 weeks, CD4+ and CD8+ blood T cells expanded clonally at 0.1 to 3.0 mg/kg. Low normalized T-cell clonal expansion was also seen in some nonresponders. The expanded peripheral T cells' antigen specificity was not determined.

The protocol was immunoSEQ multiplex PCR, while the TCRdb copy is restricted to in-frame clones and leaves out a portion. Counted here are about 27,000 clones, 65% to 90% occurring once; the ten biggest clones make up about 50%. The sequencing here drew on CD4+ or CD8+ T cells sorted from blood, taken in a trial of the OX40 agonist ivuxolimab. The chain has TRBV7-9 and TRBJ2-3; D not resolved. The sequence derives from an adult with an advanced solid tumor such as melanoma, head and neck, liver or kidney cancer. CDR3: CASSPRRPMQDDTQYF. Here the CDR3 DNA reads TGTGCCAGCAGCCCCCGCCGGCCCATGCAAGACGATACGCAGTATTTT.